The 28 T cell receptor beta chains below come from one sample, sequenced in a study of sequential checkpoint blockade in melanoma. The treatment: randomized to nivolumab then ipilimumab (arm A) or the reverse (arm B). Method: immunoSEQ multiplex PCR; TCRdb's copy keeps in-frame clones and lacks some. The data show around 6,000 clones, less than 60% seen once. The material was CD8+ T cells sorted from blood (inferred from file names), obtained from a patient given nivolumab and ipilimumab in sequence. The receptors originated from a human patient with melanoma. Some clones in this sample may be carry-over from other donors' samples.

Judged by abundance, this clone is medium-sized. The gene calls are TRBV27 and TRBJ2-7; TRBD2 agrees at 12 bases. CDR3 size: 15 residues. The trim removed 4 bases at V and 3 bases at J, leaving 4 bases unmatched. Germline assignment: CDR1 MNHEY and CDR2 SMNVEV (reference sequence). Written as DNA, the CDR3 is TGTGCCAGCAGTTCCCGGACTAGCGGGGTCTACGAGCAGTACTTC. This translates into CASSSRTSGVYEQYF.

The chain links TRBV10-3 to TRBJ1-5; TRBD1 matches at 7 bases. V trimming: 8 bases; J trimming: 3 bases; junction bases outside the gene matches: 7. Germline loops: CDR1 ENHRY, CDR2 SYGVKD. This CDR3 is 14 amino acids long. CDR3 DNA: TGTGCCATCTGGGCAGGGGGGAACAATCAGCCCCAGCATTTT. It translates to CAIWAGGNNQPQHF.

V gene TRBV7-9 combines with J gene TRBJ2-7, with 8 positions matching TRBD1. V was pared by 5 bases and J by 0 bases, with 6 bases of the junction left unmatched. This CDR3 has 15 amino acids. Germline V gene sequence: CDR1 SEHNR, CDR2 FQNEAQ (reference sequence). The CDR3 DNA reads TGTGCCAGCAGCCGGGACAGGCCCTTCTCCTACGAGCAGTACTTC. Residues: CASSRDRPFSYEQYF.

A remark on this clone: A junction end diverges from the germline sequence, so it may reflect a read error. DNA for the CDR3: TGCGCCAGCAGCCAAGACAGGGGATCCCCTGAAGCTTTCTTT. As protein: CASSQDRGSPEAFF. The V and J genes are TRBV5-5 and TRBJ1-1; 8 nucleotides agree with TRBD1. Per the germline V gene, CDR1 is SGHKS and CDR2 is YYEKEE (reference sequence). The CDR3 sequence is 14 residues long.

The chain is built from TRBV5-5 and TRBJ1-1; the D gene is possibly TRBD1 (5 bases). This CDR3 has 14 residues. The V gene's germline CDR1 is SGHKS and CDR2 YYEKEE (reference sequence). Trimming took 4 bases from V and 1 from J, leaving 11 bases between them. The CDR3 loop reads CASSAWGGNTEAFF. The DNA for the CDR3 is TGTGCCAGCAGCGCTTGGGGGGGGAACACTGAAGCTTTCTTT.

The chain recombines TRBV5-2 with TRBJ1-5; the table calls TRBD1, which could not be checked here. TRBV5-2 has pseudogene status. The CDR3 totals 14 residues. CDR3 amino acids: CASSQEQGIQPQHF. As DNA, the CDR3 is TGCGCCAGCAGCCAAGAGCAGGGGATACAGCCCCAGCATTTT.

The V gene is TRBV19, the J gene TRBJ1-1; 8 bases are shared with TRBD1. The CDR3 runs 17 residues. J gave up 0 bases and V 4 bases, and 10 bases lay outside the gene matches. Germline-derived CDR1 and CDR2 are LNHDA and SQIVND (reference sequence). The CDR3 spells CASSTPTGAWVNTEAFF. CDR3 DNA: TGTGCCAGTAGTACTCCGACAGGGGCGTGGGTGAACACTGAAGCTTTCTTT.

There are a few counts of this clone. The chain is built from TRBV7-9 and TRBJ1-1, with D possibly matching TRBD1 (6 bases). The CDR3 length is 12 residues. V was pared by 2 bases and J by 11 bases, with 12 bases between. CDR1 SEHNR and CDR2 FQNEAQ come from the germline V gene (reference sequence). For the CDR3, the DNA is TGTGCCAGCAGCTTAAAGGGACATCGGGCTTTCTTT. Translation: CASSLKGHRAFF.

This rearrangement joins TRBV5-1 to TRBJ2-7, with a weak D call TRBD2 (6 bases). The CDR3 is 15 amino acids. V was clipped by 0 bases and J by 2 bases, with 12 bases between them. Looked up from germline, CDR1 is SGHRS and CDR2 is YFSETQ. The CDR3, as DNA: TGCGCCAGCAGCTTGGCCGGGACTTACCCCTACGAGCAGTACTTC. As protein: CASSLAGTYPYEQYF.

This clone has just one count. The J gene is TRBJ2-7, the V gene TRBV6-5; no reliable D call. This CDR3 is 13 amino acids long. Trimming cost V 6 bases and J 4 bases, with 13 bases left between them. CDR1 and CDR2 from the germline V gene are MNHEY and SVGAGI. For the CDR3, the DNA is TGTGCCAGCAGCAACAGTGCTTGGTACGAGCAGTACTTC. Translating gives CASSNSAWYEQYF.

CDR3 sequence reads: CASSWGTSSYEQYF. The DNA for the CDR3 is TGTGCCAGTAGTTGGGGGACTTCCAGCTACGAGCAGTACTTC. The chain is built from TRBV19 and TRBJ2-7; D may be TRBD2 (6 bases). The CDR3 contains 14 residues. V was pared by 5 bases and J by 3 bases, with 14 bases between. CDR1 is LNHDA, CDR2 SQIVND, per germline (reference sequence). Full variable domain (outside the CDR3, taken from reference TRBV19 and TRBJ2-7): DGGITQSPKYLFRKEGQNVTLSCEQNLNHDAMYWYRQDPGQGLRLIYYSQIVNDFQKGDIAEGYSVSREKKESFPLTVTSAQKNPTAFYLCASSWGTSSYEQYFGPGTRLTVT.

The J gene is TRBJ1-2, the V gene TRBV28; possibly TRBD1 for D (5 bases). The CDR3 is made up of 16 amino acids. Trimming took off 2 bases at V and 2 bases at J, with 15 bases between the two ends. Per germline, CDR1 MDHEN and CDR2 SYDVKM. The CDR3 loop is CASSLRGKRRNYGYTF. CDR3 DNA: TGTGCCAGCAGTTTAAGGGGCAAACGCAGAAACTATGGCTACACCTTC.

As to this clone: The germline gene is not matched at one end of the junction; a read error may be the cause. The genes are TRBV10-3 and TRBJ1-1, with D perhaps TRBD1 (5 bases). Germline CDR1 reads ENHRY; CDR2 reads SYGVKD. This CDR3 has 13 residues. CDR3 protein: CATSRGRDTEAFF. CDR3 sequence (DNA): TGTGCCACCAGTCGGGGGAGGGACACTGAAGCTTTCTTT.

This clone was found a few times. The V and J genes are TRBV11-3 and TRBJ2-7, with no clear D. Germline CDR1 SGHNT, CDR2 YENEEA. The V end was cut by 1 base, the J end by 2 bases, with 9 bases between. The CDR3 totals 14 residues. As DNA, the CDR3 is TGTGCCAGCAGCTTAGCTGCCACAGCCTACGAGCAGTACTTC. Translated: CASSLAATAYEQYF.

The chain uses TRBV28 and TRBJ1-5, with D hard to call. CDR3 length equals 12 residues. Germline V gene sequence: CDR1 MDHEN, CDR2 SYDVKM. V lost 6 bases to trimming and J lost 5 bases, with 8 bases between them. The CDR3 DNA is TGTGCCAGCAGCTATCCTTATCAGCCCCAGCATTTT. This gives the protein CASSYPYQPQHF. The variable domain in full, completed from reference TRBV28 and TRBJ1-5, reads DVKVTQSSRYLVKRTGEKVFLECVQDMDHENMFWYRQDPGLGLRLIYFSYDVKMKEKGDIPEGYSVSREKKERFSLILESASTNQTSMYLCASSYPYQPQHFGDGTRLSIL.

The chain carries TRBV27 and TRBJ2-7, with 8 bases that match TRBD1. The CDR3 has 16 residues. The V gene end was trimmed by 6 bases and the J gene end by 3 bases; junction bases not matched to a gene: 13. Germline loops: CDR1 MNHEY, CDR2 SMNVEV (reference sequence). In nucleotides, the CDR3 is TGTGCCAGCAGCCTCCAGGGGGCCCCGTACGTCTACGAGCAGTACTTC. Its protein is CASSLQGAPYVYEQYF.

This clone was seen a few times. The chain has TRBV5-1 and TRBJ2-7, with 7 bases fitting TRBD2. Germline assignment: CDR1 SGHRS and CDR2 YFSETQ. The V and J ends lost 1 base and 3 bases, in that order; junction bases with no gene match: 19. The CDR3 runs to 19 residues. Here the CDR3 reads CASSLRWRLADGGGYEQYF. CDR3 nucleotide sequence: TGCGCCAGCAGCTTGAGGTGGAGGCTAGCGGACGGGGGAGGCTACGAGCAGTACTTC.

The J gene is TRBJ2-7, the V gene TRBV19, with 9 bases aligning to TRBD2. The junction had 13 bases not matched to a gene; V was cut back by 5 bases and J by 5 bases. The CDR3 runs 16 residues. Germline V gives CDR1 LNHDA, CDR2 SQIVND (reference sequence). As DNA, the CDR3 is TGTGCCAGTAGTGACCCCGGCGGGGGGGCGGTCAACGAGCAGTACTTC. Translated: CASSDPGGGAVNEQYF.

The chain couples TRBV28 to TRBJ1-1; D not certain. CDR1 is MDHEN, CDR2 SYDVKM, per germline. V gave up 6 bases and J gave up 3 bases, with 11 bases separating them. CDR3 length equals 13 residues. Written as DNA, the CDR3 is TGTGCCAGCAGCCCCGGGTCAGACACTGAAGCTTTCTTT. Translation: CASSPGSDTEAFF.

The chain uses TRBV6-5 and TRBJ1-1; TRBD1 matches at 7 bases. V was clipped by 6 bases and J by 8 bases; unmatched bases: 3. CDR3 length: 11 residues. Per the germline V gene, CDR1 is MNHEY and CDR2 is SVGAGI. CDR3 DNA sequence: TGTGCCAGCAGGACAGGGCTAGAAGCTTTCTTT. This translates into CASRTGLEAFF.

This CDR3 is CAISESTGWDEQYF. In DNA, the CDR3 is TGTGCCATCAGTGAGTCGACGGGTTGGGACGAGCAGTACTTC. This chain connects TRBV10-3 to TRBJ2-7; no clear D gene. This CDR3 region has 14 residues. Trimming cost V 0 bases and J 5 bases, with 11 bases left between them. Germline CDR1 and CDR2: ENHRY and SYGVKD.

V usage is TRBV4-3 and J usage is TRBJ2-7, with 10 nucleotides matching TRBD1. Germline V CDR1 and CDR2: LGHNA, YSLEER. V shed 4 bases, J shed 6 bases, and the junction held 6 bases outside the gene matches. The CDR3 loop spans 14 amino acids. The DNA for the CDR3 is TGCGCCAGCAGCCGACTGACAGGGGGCGGCGAGCAGTACTTC. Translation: CASSRLTGGGEQYF.

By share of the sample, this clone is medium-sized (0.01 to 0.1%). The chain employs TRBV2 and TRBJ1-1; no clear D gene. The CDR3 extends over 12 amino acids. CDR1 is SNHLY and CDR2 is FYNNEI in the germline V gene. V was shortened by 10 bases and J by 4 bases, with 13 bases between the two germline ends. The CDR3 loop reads CAITGNSTEAFF. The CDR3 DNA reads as TGTGCCATTACGGGTAATAGCACTGAAGCTTTCTTT.

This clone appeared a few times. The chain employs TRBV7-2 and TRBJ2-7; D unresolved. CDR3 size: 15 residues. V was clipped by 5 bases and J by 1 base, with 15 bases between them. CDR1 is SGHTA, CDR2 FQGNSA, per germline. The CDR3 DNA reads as TGTGCCAGCAGCCCCTCCGGGTCCTCATCCTACGAGCAGTACTTC. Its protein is CASSPSGSSSYEQYF.

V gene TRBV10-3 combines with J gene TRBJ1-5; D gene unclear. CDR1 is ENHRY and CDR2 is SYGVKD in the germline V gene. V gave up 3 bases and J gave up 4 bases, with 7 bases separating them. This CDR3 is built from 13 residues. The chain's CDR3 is CAISEGRNQPQHF. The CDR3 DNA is TGTGCCATCAGTGAAGGCAGGAATCAGCCCCAGCATTTT.

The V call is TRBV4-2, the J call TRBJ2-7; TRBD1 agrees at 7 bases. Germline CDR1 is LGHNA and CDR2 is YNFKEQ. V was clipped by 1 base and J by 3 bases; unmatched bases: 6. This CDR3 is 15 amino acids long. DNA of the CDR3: TGTGCCAGCAGCCAAGGGAAGAGGGACAGCTACGAGCAGTACTTC. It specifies CASSQGKRDSYEQYF.

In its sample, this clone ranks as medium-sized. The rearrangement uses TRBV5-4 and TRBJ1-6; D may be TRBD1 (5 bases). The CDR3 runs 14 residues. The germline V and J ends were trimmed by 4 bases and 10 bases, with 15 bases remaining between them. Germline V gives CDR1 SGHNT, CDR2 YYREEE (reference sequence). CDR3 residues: CASSGWGVGSPLHF. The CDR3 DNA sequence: TGTGCCAGCAGCGGATGGGGGGTTGGCTCACCCCTCCACTTT. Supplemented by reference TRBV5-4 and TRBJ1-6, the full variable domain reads ETGVTQSPTHLIKTRGQQVTLRCSSQSGHNTVSWYQQALGQGPQFIFQYYREEENGRGNFPPRFSGLQFPNYSSELNVNALELDDSALYLCASSGWGVGSPLHFGNGTRLTVT.

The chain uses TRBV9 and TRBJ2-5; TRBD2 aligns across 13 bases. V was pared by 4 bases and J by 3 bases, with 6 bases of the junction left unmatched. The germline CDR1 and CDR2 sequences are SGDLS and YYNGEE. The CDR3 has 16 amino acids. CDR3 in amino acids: CASSPWTSGGEETQYF. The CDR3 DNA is TGTGCCAGCAGCCCGTGGACTAGCGGGGGAGAAGAGACCCAGTACTTC.